This T cell receptor beta chain was retrieved from a study of shared clonotypes between healthy human individuals. Study outcomes and limitations: Donor clonotype sharing was expected to depend on sequencing depth.

In regard to this clone: Its antigen remains unknown.

Samples underwent the assay at deep level. Original analysis: From ImmunoSEQ came sequences covering only the junction and carrying no quality scores, so filtering differed. Only in-frame clones appear in the TCRdb table, and some are missing; sequencing was by immunoSEQ multiplex PCR. V and J calls and clone size are those listed in that table; D and trimming were worked out from the DNA. The data contain millions of clones, about 95% of them singletons. CDR3 length: 19 residues. The V and J ends lost 1 base and 0 bases, in that order; junction bases with no gene match: 13. Germline V lookup: CDR1 KGHSH, CDR2 LQKENI.

The V gene is TRBV18, the J gene TRBJ2-7; 9 nucleotides agree with TRBD2. This receptor was taken from a man between 18 and 29 years old in good health. The sequencing input was naive CD4+ T cells sorted from blood. Sample subset: CD45RA+ positively selected. This CDR3 is CASSPRGVTSGQSSYEQYF. The CDR3 bases are TGTGCCAGCTCACCACGGGGGGTGACTAGCGGACAGAGCTCCTACGAGCAGTACTTC.